The 2 T cell receptor beta chains below were found in one sample sequenced in a study of stem cell transplantation in POMP-related autoinflammatory disease. Repertoires were generated with immunoSEQ multiplex PCR, while TCRdb's copy carries only in-frame clones and drops some. The data contain about 32,000 clones, about 91% of them singletons. Sequences were derived from CD4+ T cells from PBMCs, sampled before stem cell transplantation. The source is a human donor with POMP-related autoinflammation and immune dysregulation (PRAID).

J is TRBJ1-5 and V is TRBV9, with D unresolved. The CDR3 contains 13 residues. Germline CDR1 and CDR2: SGDLS and YYNGEE. V gave up 8 bases and J gave up 1 base, with 10 bases separating them. CDR3 DNA: TGTGCCAGTGCTGGGGTAAGCAATCAGCCCCAGCATTTT. It codes for CASAGVSNQPQHF.

The chain couples TRBV6-6 to TRBJ1-4; D not certain. Between the trimmed V and J ends, which lost 3 bases and 8 bases, there was a span of 7 bases. CDR3 length: 12 amino acids. Germline loops: CDR1 MNHNY, CDR2 SVGAGI (reference sequence). The CDR3 is CASSYRSEKLFF. The CDR3 DNA is TGTGCCAGCAGTTATAGGTCCGAAAAACTGTTTTTT.